This T cell receptor (beta chain) stems from a study of control samples from healthy donors and cancer patients. Clones were read by immunoSEQ multiplex PCR, and TCRdb kept only the in-frame ones, dropping some. The table includes about 52,000 clones, roughly 96% detected once. Trimming stripped 3 bases from V and 2 bases from J, with 6 bases between. The CDR3 consists of 13 residues. Germline assignment: CDR1 SGDLS and CDR2 YYNGEE. What was sequenced was blood. The chain joins TRBV9 to TRBJ2-1; no firm D call. The clonotype comes from a young man in good health. This chain's CDR3 is CASSGSPYNEQFF. CDR3 in DNA: TGTGCCAGCAGCGGCAGTCCCTACAATGAGCAGTTCTTC.